This passage covers 29 T cell receptor beta chains from one sample sequenced in a study of cytomegalovirus exposure and HLA in healthy donors. In the PCR, 60 Vbeta and 13 Jbeta primers were used. This table comes from immunoSEQ multiplex PCR, and its TCRdb copy is limited to in-frame clones, with some not included. The sample shows over 150,000 clones, 70% to 80% of them seen only once. Source material: PBMCs. These receptors were collected from a girl aged 5-17 years in good health and CMV-seropositive.

Of note for this clone: A read error may account for a junction end that differs from germline. The chain has TRBV29-1 and TRBJ2-7; 8 nucleotides agree with TRBD1. The CDR3 extends over 13 amino acids. The V gene's germline CDR1 is SQVTM and CDR2 ANQGSEA. The CDR3 loop reads CSVGQGAPYEQYF. The CDR3 DNA reads as TGCAGCGTTGGGCAGGGGGCCCCCTATGAGCAGTACTTC.

The chain is built from TRBV5-1 and TRBJ2-3, with TRBD2 matching over 14 bases. CDR1 and CDR2 (germline): SGHRS, YFSETQ. V lost 0 bases, J lost 2 bases, and 8 bases stayed unmatched. CDR3 length: 19 amino acids. This chain's CDR3 is CASSLGLAGGRAPTDTQYF. In nucleotides, the CDR3 is TGCGCCAGCAGCTTGGGACTAGCGGGGGGGCGGGCCCCCACAGATACGCAGTATTTT.

The gene calls are TRBV7-9 and TRBJ1-1; D is unclear. This CDR3 has 15 residues. The germline V and J ends were trimmed by 5 bases and 1 base, with 14 bases remaining between them. The germline CDR1 and CDR2 sequences are SEHNR and FQNEAQ (reference sequence). This CDR3 reads CASSPPREPNTEAFF. DNA for the CDR3: TGTGCCAGCAGCCCACCCCGGGAACCGAACACTGAAGCTTTCTTT. The complete variable domain, with remaining parts taken from reference TRBV7-9 and TRBJ1-1, reads DTGVSQNPRHKITKRGQNVTFRCDPISEHNRLYWYRQTLGQGPEFLTYFQNEAQLEKSRLLSDRFSAERPKGSFSTLEIQRTEQGDSAMYLCASSPPREPNTEAFFGQGTRLTVV.

The CDR3 DNA sequence: TGCGCCAGCACCCAGGAGATGAACACTGAAGCTTTCTTT. Its translation: CASTQEMNTEAFF. V is TRBV4-3 and J is TRBJ1-1; no reliable D call. Germline V gene data show CDR1 as LGHNA and CDR2 as YSLEER. There are 13 residues in the CDR3. Between the trimmed V and J ends, which lost 7 bases and 0 bases, there was a span of 9 bases.

The chain employs TRBV6-5 and TRBJ2-5; possible D gene TRBD2, 5 bases. Trimming took off 6 bases at V and 5 bases at J, with 13 bases between the two ends. CDR1 and CDR2 (germline): MNHEY, SVGAGI. The CDR3 extends over 13 amino acids. In DNA, the CDR3 is TGTGCCAGCAGCGGAGGCAGCCGGGAGACCCAGTACTTC. Amino acids: CASSGGSRETQYF.

Regarding this clone: Additional DNA sequences in this sample encode the identical CDR3. CDR3 in DNA: TGTGCCAGCTCACCATCGGGGGTGAACACCGGGGAGCTGTTTTTT. Amino acids: CASSPSGVNTGELFF. J is TRBJ2-2 and V is TRBV18; D may be TRBD2 (6 bases). The length of the CDR3 is 15 residues. With 2 bases removed from V and 1 base from J, the gap between germline ends came to 8 bases. Germline CDR1 is KGHSH and CDR2 is LQKENI.

In DNA, the CDR3 is TGTGCCAGCAGTGAGAGCCCTGGGCAGCTCTACACCTTC. Its protein is CASSESPGQLYTF. V is TRBV6-1 and J is TRBJ1-2; D is undetermined. From germline, CDR1 is MNHNS and CDR2 SASEGT. V dropped 3 bases and J dropped 10 bases, with 15 bases sitting between them. The CDR3 covers 13 residues.

The rearrangement links TRBV19 to TRBJ2-7, with 10 bases identical to TRBD1. The germline V gene has CDR1 LNHDA and CDR2 SQIVND (reference sequence). Trimming cost V 5 bases and J 5 bases; bases outside gene matches: 6. This CDR3 has 14 residues. The DNA for the CDR3 is TGTGCCAGTAGTCGCGACAGGGGGCGCGACGAGCAGTACTTC. This encodes CASSRDRGRDEQYF.

The V gene is TRBV5-6, the J gene TRBJ2-3; D perhaps matches TRBD2 (5 bases). The CDR3 sequence is 15 residues long. Trimming took 2 bases from V and 1 from J, leaving 11 bases between them. Germline CDR1 is SGHDT and CDR2 is YYEEEE. DNA of the CDR3: TGTGCCAGCAGCTTAGCGGTCTACGGCACAGATACGCAGTATTTT. It encodes CASSLAVYGTDTQYF.

The chain combines TRBV7-2 with TRBJ2-3, with TRBD2 matching 8 bases. This CDR3 has 13 residues. Germline V gene lookup returns CDR1 SGHTA and CDR2 FQGNSA. CDR3 bases: TGTGCTAATTCTACAGCGGGGGCAGATACGCAGTATTTT. Residues: CANSTAGADTQYF. The whole variable domain, filled in from reference TRBV7-2 and TRBJ2-3, reads GAGVSQSPSNKVTEKGKDVELRCDPISGHTALYWYRQSLGQGLEFLIYFQGNSAPDKSGLPSDRFSAERTGGSVSTLTIQRTQQEDSAVYLCANSTAGADTQYFGPGTRLTVL.

V is TRBV7-2 and J is TRBJ2-7; D perhaps matches TRBD2 (7 bases). V lost 5 bases, J lost 3 bases, and 14 bases lay in between. CDR1 and CDR2 (germline): SGHTA, FQGNSA. CDR3 size: 14 residues. The CDR3 DNA is TGTGCCAGCAGCCGTTCGGGGGGCTTCTACGAGCAGTACTTC. Amino acids: CASSRSGGFYEQYF. The entire variable domain, with the rest obtained from reference TRBV7-2 and TRBJ2-7, is as follows: GAGVSQSPSNKVTEKGKDVELRCDPISGHTALYWYRQSLGQGLEFLIYFQGNSAPDKSGLPSDRFSAERTGGSVSTLTIQRTQQEDSAVYLCASSRSGGFYEQYFGPGTRLTVT.

The chain has TRBV29-1 and TRBJ2-1; TRBD2 agrees at 8 bases. V lost 3 bases to trimming and J lost 2 bases; unmatched junction nucleotides: 3. The CDR3 covers 14 residues. The germline gives CDR1 SQVTM, CDR2 ANQGSEA. The CDR3 region has the DNA TGCAGCGTTGATATCGGGGGGGCCTACAATGAGCAGTTCTTC. Translation gives CSVDIGGAYNEQFF.

The chain couples TRBV18 to TRBJ1-1, with TRBD1 as a possible D gene (6 bases). CDR1 is KGHSH and CDR2 is LQKENI in the germline V gene. This CDR3 spans 14 amino acids. V was cut by 4 bases and J by 6 bases, with 15 bases left in between. The CDR3 sequence: CASSLQKGVAEAFF. The CDR3, as DNA: TGTGCCAGCTCACTTCAGAAGGGGGTTGCTGAAGCTTTCTTT.

V gene TRBV6-6 combines with J gene TRBJ1-2, with D uncertain. This CDR3 has 14 amino acids. V was trimmed by 5 bases and J by 4 bases, leaving 14 bases between them. Germline-derived CDR1 and CDR2 are MNHNY and SVGAGI (reference sequence). Here the CDR3 reads CASSGLQSFYGYTF. In DNA form, the CDR3 reads TGTGCCAGCAGTGGCCTCCAGTCCTTCTATGGCTACACCTTC.

The chain recombines TRBV7-6 with TRBJ2-1, with 13 bases matching TRBD2. The CDR3 length is 16 residues. The V segment lost 6 bases and the J segment 8 bases; nucleotides outside the gene matches: 10. The germline CDR1 and CDR2 sequences are SGHVS and FNYEAQ. The CDR3 here is CASSPQLAGGRYEQFF. DNA for the CDR3: TGTGCCAGCAGTCCTCAACTAGCGGGGGGGCGTTATGAGCAGTTCTTC. The full variable domain, rest sourced from reference TRBV7-6 and TRBJ2-1, is GAGVSQSPRYKVTKRGQDVALRCDPISGHVSLYWYRQALGQGPEFLTYFNYEAQQDKSGLPNDRFSAERPEGSISTLTIQRTEQRDSAMYRCASSPQLAGGRYEQFFGPGTRLTVL.

The J gene is TRBJ1-2, the V gene TRBV4-3; a possible D gene is TRBD1 (6 bases). V lost 2 bases to trimming and J lost 4 bases, with 20 bases between them. CDR1 LGHNA and CDR2 YSLEER come from the germline V gene. The CDR3 loop spans 17 amino acids. CDR3 bases: TGCGCCAGCAGCCAAACATCGACAGGCGGCTGGGGCTATGGCTACACCTTC. It translates to CASSQTSTGGWGYGYTF.

The chain combines TRBV7-7 with TRBJ2-3, with TRBD2 matching over 8 bases. Per the germline V gene, CDR1 is SSHAT and CDR2 is FNYEAQ (reference sequence). With V trimmed by 1 base and J by 2 bases, 5 bases remained unmatched. The CDR3 spans 16 residues. CDR3 sequence reads: CASSLEKRGTTDTQYF. As DNA, the CDR3 is TGTGCCAGCAGCTTAGAAAAGCGGGGGACCACAGATACGCAGTATTTT.

The V gene is TRBV7-9, the J gene TRBJ2-7; D unclear. CDR3 size: 12 residues. In germline, CDR1 is SEHNR, CDR2 FQNEAQ (reference sequence). Trimming left V 3 bases short and J 6 bases short, with 9 bases between. As DNA, the CDR3 is TGTGCCAGCAGCTTCCCACAGCCCGAGCAGTACTTC. Protein: CASSFPQPEQYF.

The J gene is TRBJ1-2, the V gene TRBV19; 11 nucleotides align to TRBD1. The germline CDR1 and CDR2 sequences are LNHDA and SQIVND (reference sequence). V shed 6 bases, J shed 0 bases, and the junction held 6 bases outside the gene matches. This CDR3 has 16 amino acids. CDR3 bases: TGTGCCAGTAGGCCAGGGACAGGGGGATCTAACTATGGCTACACCTTC. Translation gives CASRPGTGGSNYGYTF. The full variable domain, with the rest looked up from reference TRBV19 and TRBJ1-2, is DGGITQSPKYLFRKEGQNVTLSCEQNLNHDAMYWYRQDPGQGLRLIYYSQIVNDFQKGDIAEGYSVSREKKESFPLTVTSAQKNPTAFYLCASRPGTGGSNYGYTFGSGTRLTVV.

To note about this clone: One end of the junction fails to match germline, which may point to a read error. The rearrangement joins TRBV4-2 to TRBJ1-4; 8 bases agree with TRBD1. The length of the CDR3 is 14 residues. CDR1 is LGHNA and CDR2 is YNFKEQ in the germline V gene. The CDR3 protein is CASSQDRGPEKLSF. The CDR3 DNA reads TGTGCCAGCAGCCAAGACAGGGGGCCTGAAAAACTGTCTTTT.

This chain uses TRBV30 with TRBJ1-1; D is unresolved. The germline gives CDR1 GTSNPN, CDR2 SVGIG (reference sequence). The CDR3 has 14 residues. Trimming took off 2 bases at V and 8 bases at J, with 18 bases between the two ends. The CDR3 nucleotides are TGTGCCTGGAGTCATGGTTCTTTCGGTCCAGAAGCTTTCTTT. Protein: CAWSHGSFGPEAFF.

The chain is built from TRBV10-3 and TRBJ2-1, with 15 nucleotides matching TRBD2. The CDR3 spans 16 residues. The germline V gene has CDR1 ENHRY and CDR2 SYGVKD. V shed 6 bases and J 4 bases; nucleotides not matched to a gene: 4. CDR3: CAISPGLAGGYNEQFF. DNA of the CDR3: TGTGCCATCAGCCCGGGACTAGCGGGGGGTTACAATGAGCAGTTCTTC.

The gene calls are TRBV6-4 and TRBJ2-3; 9 bases are shared with TRBD2. The CDR3 length is 16 residues. CDR1 MRHNA and CDR2 SNTAGT come from the germline V gene. V lost 0 bases and J lost 2; bases outside the gene matches: 3. DNA for the CDR3: TGTGCCAGCAGTGACTCCGGCGGGGGGGCCACAGATACGCAGTATTTT. It is translated as CASSDSGGGATDTQYF.

As concerns this clone: In the same sample, other DNA sequences code for this CDR3. The chain has TRBV5-1 and TRBJ2-6, with unresolved D. Germline V CDR1 and CDR2: SGHRS, YFSETQ. The CDR3 contains 15 residues. V shed 0 bases and J shed 1 base, with 5 bases lying between them. The CDR3 sequence is CASSLAGSGANVLTF. DNA for the CDR3: TGCGCCAGCAGCTTGGCCGGGTCTGGGGCCAACGTCCTGACTTTC. Full variable domain (rest looked up from reference TRBV5-1 and TRBJ2-6): KAGVTQTPRYLIKTRGQQVTLSCSPISGHRSVSWYQQTPGQGLQFLFEYFSETQRNKGNFPGRFSGRQFSNSRSEMNVSTLELGDSALYLCASSLAGSGANVLTFGAGSRLTVL.

V is TRBV12-5 and J is TRBJ1-1, with D unresolved. This CDR3 spans 14 amino acids. V lost 2 bases to trimming and J lost 3 bases, with 10 bases between them. CDR1 is LGHNT, CDR2 FRNRAP, per germline. DNA for the CDR3: TGTGCTAGTGGTTTGTTCCCGAGTGACACTGAAGCTTTCTTT. Its translation is CASGLFPSDTEAFF.

In its sample, this clone was seen once. The chain combines TRBV7-2 with TRBJ1-2; D is unresolved. The V gene's germline CDR1 is SGHTA and CDR2 FQGNSA. The CDR3 length is 14 residues. Trimming cost V 4 bases and J 8 bases, with 17 bases left between them. The CDR3 protein is CASSSISGVWGYTF. In DNA, the CDR3 is TGTGCCAGCAGCTCAATAAGCGGGGTTTGGGGCTACACCTTC.

This chain joins TRBV5-6 and TRBJ2-1; weak D call: TRBD1 (6 bases). The CDR3 totals 16 residues. V was trimmed by 2 bases and J by 4 bases, leaving 16 bases between them. Germline lookup yields CDR1 SGHDT and CDR2 YYEEEE. CDR3 in amino acids: CASSLDTGTLYNEQFF. The DNA of the CDR3 is TGTGCCAGCAGCTTAGATACCGGGACACTTTACAATGAGCAGTTCTTC.

The rearrangement uses TRBV14 and TRBJ2-7; 7 bases match TRBD2. Unmatched junction bases numbered 9, after V lost 4 bases and J lost 3 bases. The CDR3 is made up of 15 amino acids. Germline V gives CDR1 SGHDN, CDR2 FVKESK. The CDR3 loop is CASSLSPGLHYEQYF. Written as DNA, the CDR3 is TGTGCCAGCAGCCTGTCGCCGGGACTACACTACGAGCAGTACTTC.

CDR3 loop: CASSLAAGFRDIPNTEAFF. CDR3 coding DNA: TGTGCCAGCAGCTTAGCAGCCGGGTTCCGGGACATACCTAACACTGAAGCTTTCTTT. The V gene is TRBV7-8, the J gene TRBJ1-1, with D maybe TRBD1 (6 bases). Germline CDR1 and CDR2: SGHVS and FQNEAQ. V was shortened by 0 bases and J by 2 bases, with 22 bases between the two germline ends. There are 19 residues in the CDR3.